The clone carrying this T cell receptor (beta chain) turned up a few times. Antigen specificity is unknown. The data derive from a study of cytomegalovirus exposure and HLA in healthy donors. Study results and caveats: When a later analysis was performed, an Asian-associated ancestry cluster reportedly had fewer N-insertions than the approximately 700-donor mean. Sequence variants that were highly shared formed a cluster that was likely a sequencing artifact. The authors enumerated around 150 TCR beta chains as linked to cytomegalovirus.

The V gene end was trimmed by 6 bases and the J gene end by 1 base; junction bases not matched to a gene: 2. This CDR3 is built from 14 residues. Looked up from germline, CDR1 is MDHEN and CDR2 is SYDVKM. A multiplex PCR was run with 60 Vbeta primers and 13 Jbeta primers. Libraries were prepared by immunoSEQ multiplex PCR; TCRdb keeps only in-frame clonotypes and omits some of them. The profile covers about 50,000 clones, with around 70% appearing a single time and roughly 9.2% taken by the ten largest. The chain is built from TRBV28 and TRBJ2-2, with 7 bases lining up with TRBD1. This receptor was taken from a woman aged 50 to 60 in good health and CMV-seronegative. Sequenced: PBMCs. The CDR3 loop reads CASRRQGNTGELFF. The CDR3, as DNA: TGTGCCAGCAGGCGACAGGGGAACACCGGGGAGCTGTTTTTT.